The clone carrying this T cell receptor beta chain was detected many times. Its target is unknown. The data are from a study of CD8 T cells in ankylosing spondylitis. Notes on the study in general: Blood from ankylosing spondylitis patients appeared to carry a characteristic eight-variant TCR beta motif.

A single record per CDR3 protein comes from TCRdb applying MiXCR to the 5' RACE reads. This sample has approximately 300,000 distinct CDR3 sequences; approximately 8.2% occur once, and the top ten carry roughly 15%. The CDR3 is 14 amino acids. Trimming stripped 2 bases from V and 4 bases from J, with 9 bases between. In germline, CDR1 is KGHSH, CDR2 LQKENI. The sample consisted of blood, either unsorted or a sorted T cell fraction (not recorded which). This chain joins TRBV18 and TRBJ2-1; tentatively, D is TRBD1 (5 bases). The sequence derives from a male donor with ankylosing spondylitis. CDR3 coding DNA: TGTGCCAGCTCACCAATACAGGATTACAATGAGCAGTTCTTC. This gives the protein CASSPIQDYNEQFF.